This TCR beta chain was profiled in a study of OX40 agonist ivuxolimab in advanced cancers. Turning to the study itself: Under the entry rules, prior anti-PD-1, anti-PD-L1 or anti-CTLA-4 therapy was allowed, and more than 35% had some.

Patients were ineligible given autoimmune disease history or systemic immunosuppression. Only in-frame clones appear in the TCRdb table, and some are missing; sequencing was by immunoSEQ multiplex PCR. In the table there are more than 15,000 clones, around 80% of which are singletons. CDR3 length: 17 residues. Trimming left V 5 bases short and J 4 bases short, with 22 bases between. The germline CDR1 and CDR2 sequences are SGDLS and YYNGEE. V and J are TRBV9 and TRBJ1-3; possible D gene TRBD1, 6 bases. Sequenced material: CD4+ or CD8+ T cells sorted from blood, taken in a trial of the OX40 agonist ivuxolimab. This clonotype originated in an adult with an advanced solid tumor such as melanoma, head and neck, liver or kidney cancer. CDR3 loop: CASSVTWGHNPGNTIYF. DNA of the CDR3: TGTGCCAGCAGTGTTACTTGGGGACACAACCCGGGAAACACCATATATTTT.